This T cell receptor (beta chain) was sequenced for a study of tumor-infiltrating lymphocytes in localized non-small cell lung cancer. Points from the study as a whole: Each assay used a separate piece of the same tissue. Immunotypes IM1 and IM2 had similar TCR-derived T-cell fractions.

Using immunoSEQ multiplex PCR, the repertoire was profiled, and TCRdb retains in-frame clones only, with some absent. The repertoire includes about 12,000 clones, 80% to 90% of them detected once, and about 9.1% sits in the top ten. V lost 0 bases and J 4 bases, leaving 6 bases between the germline ends. Germline V gene lookup returns CDR1 KGHSH and CDR2 LQKENI. This CDR3 comprises 13 residues. With regard to this clone: Its specificity is not known.

The TCR sequence derives from a human donor with non-small cell lung cancer. What was sequenced was lung tumor tissue. The chain couples TRBV18 to TRBJ1-1; unclear D gene. The CDR3 here is CASSPPMGTEAFF. Here the CDR3 DNA reads TGTGCCAGCTCACCACCGATGGGCACTGAAGCTTTCTTT.